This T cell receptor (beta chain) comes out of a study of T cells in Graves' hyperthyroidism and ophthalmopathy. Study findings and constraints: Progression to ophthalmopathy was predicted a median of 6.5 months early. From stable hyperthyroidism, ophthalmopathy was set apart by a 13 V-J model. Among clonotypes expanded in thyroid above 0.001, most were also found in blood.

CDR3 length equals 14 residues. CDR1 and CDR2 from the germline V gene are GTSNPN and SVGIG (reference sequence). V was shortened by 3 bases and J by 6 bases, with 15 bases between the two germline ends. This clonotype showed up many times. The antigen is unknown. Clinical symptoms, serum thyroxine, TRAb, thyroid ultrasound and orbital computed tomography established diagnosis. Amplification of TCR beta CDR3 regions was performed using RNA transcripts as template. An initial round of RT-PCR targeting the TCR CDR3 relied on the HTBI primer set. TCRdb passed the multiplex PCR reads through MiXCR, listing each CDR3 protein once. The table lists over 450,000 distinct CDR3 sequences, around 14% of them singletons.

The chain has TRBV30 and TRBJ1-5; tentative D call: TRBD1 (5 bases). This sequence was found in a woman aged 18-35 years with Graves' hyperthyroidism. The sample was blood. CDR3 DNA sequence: TGTGCCTGGAGCGTAAGAAACGGGGGTCAGCCCCAGCATTTT. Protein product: CAWSVRNGGQPQHF.